These 20 T cell receptor beta chains came from one sample sequenced in a study of spatial heterogeneity in lung cancer. TCRdb reprocessed the 5' RACE reads with MiXCR, giving one entry per CDR3 protein. The sample consists of 40,000 to 55,000 distinct CDR3 sequences, roughly 15% of them appearing once. Time point of the sample: sample taken at primary tumor resection. Sequencing covered unsorted whole RNA taken from tumor, nontumor lung or frozen PBMC. The sample in question was PBMCs, obtained at surgery. Every receptor here comes from a male donor with early-stage non-small cell lung cancer.

In its sample, this clonotype was seen a few times. This chain links TRBV5-4 with TRBJ2-5; D tentatively reads TRBD1 or TRBD2 (5 bases each). Per the germline V gene, CDR1 is SGHNT and CDR2 is YYREEE (reference sequence). Trimming took off 1 base at V and 1 base at J, with 8 bases between the two ends. This CDR3 region has 14 residues. The CDR3 DNA sequence: TGTGCCAGCAGCTTGTCCGGGACCCAAGAGACCCAGTACTTC. Amino acid sequence: CASSLSGTQETQYF.

The sample holds a few counts of this clonotype. As DNA, the CDR3 is TGCAGCGTCGGCCGGGACAGGGAGACTGAAGCTTTCTTT. It encodes CSVGRDRETEAFF. J is TRBJ1-1 and V is TRBV29-1; TRBD1 matches 9 bases. This CDR3 comprises 13 residues. The junction had 7 bases not matched to a gene; V was cut back by 6 bases and J by 5 bases. Germline CDR1 SQVTM, CDR2 ANQGSEA.

This clonotype has more than one count but fewer than ten. The chain employs TRBV29-1 and TRBJ2-1; the match to TRBD2 covers 8 bases. Germline V lookup: CDR1 SQVTM, CDR2 ANQGSEA. This CDR3 has 14 residues. The V gene end was trimmed by 6 bases and the J gene end by 0 bases; junction bases not matched to a gene: 4. The CDR3 protein is CSVGGGSSYNEQFF. The CDR3 nucleotides are TGCAGCGTCGGGGGGGGAAGCTCCTACAATGAGCAGTTCTTC.

This clonotype was seen a few times. V and J are TRBV6-2 or TRBV6-3 and TRBJ1-5; 9 bases match TRBD1. V shed 7 bases, J shed 7 bases, and the junction held 11 bases outside the gene matches. Germline CDR1 and CDR2: MNHEY and SVGEGT. The CDR3 extends over 15 amino acids. CDR3 DNA sequence: TGTGCCAGCAAATTCGGGGACAGGGAATCGCAGCCCCAGCATTTT. It translates to CASKFGDRESQPQHF.

This clonotype was recorded at least ten times. The genes are TRBV7-6 and TRBJ1-1, with 12 bases identical to TRBD1. Germline values: CDR1 SGHVS, CDR2 FNYEAQ. There are 16 residues in the CDR3. V lost 5 bases, J lost 5 bases, and 9 bases stayed unmatched. CDR3 loop: CASSVRDRGRRTEAFF. CDR3 in DNA: TGTGCCAGCAGCGTCCGGGACAGGGGGCGAAGGACTGAAGCTTTCTTT.

This chain joins TRBV6-1 and TRBJ1-2; 8 bases agree with TRBD1. CDR3 size: 13 residues. V shed 10 bases and J 4 bases; nucleotides not matched to a gene: 8. Germline assignment: CDR1 MNHNS and CDR2 SASEGT. This chain's CDR3 is CATSPGGRYGYTF. Here the CDR3 DNA reads TGTGCCACCAGCCCAGGGGGCCGCTATGGCTACACCTTC.

This clonotype was recorded a few times. The DNA of the CDR3 is TGCAGTGCTCTCGGGACAGGGGGCTCTGATCAGCCCCAGCATTTT. This codes for CSALGTGGSDQPQHF. V usage is TRBV20-1 and J usage is TRBJ1-5; 12 bases line up with TRBD1. CDR1 and CDR2 (germline): DFQATT, SNEGSKA (reference sequence). The junction had 7 bases not matched to a gene; V was cut back by 5 bases and J by 5 bases. The CDR3 consists of 15 residues.

The chain carries TRBV18 and TRBJ1-2, with 9 bases fitting TRBD1. Looked up from germline, CDR1 is KGHSH and CDR2 is LQKENI. This CDR3 region has 15 residues. The junction had 9 bases not matched to a gene; V was cut back by 6 bases and J by 4 bases. CDR3: CASSPDRGVGYGYTF. The CDR3 DNA follows: TGTGCCAGCTCCCCAGACAGGGGGGTAGGCTATGGCTACACCTTC.

In its sample, this clonotype was seen a few times. V and J are TRBV2 and TRBJ2-3; 11 bases agree with TRBD2. CDR1 and CDR2 from the germline V gene are SNHLY and FYNNEI. Losses at the gene ends were 5 bases for V and 2 bases for J; bases not matched to a gene: 3. This CDR3 contains 15 residues. The chain's CDR3 is CASSRLAGNTDTQYF. CDR3 coding DNA: TGTGCCAGCAGTAGACTAGCGGGAAACACAGATACGCAGTATTTT.

This clonotype was seen repeatedly, ten times or more. As DNA, the CDR3 is TGTGCCATCAGTGGGAGGCAGGACACTGAAGCTTTCTTT. Translated, it gives CAISGRQDTEAFF. The rearrangement uses TRBV10-3 and TRBJ1-1; D call uncertain. Trimming stripped 4 bases from V and 3 bases from J, with 9 bases between. Germline loops: CDR1 ENHRY, CDR2 SYGVKD. The CDR3 covers 13 residues.

In this sample, this clonotype turned up many times. The chain has TRBV30 and TRBJ2-6; 9 positions agree with TRBD1. V was clipped by 2 bases and J by 0 bases; unmatched bases: 5. This CDR3 has 17 residues. Germline V gene data show CDR1 as GTSNPN and CDR2 as SVGIG (reference sequence). In DNA form, the CDR3 reads TGTGCCTGGAGTAGGGACAGGGCAAGCTCTGGGGCCAACGTCCTGACTTTC. Its translation is CAWSRDRASSGANVLTF.

This clonotype has a count of ten or more. This chain links TRBV29-1 with TRBJ2-5; 8 nucleotides agree with TRBD2. Germline V lookup: CDR1 SQVTM, CDR2 ANQGSEA. The CDR3 runs 15 residues. J was trimmed by 1 base and V by 7 bases; bases with no gene match: 11. CDR3 coding DNA: TGCAGCGCCCGAAAAACTAGCGGTTCCCAAGAGACCCAGTACTTC. Amino acids: CSARKTSGSQETQYF.

This clonotype was observed a handful of times. The rearrangement links TRBV7-4 to TRBJ1-6; 10 bases fit TRBD1. Per the germline V gene, CDR1 is SGHVT and CDR2 is SQSDAQ. The J segment lost 7 bases and the V segment lost 3 bases, leaving 3 bases of the junction unmatched. The CDR3 contains 15 residues. The CDR3 region has the DNA TGTGCCAGCAGCTTCCGGGACAGGGGAAATTCACCCCTCCACTTT. Amino acid sequence: CASSFRDRGNSPLHF.

This clonotype was seen a handful of times. The CDR3 loop reads CASSRDRAQETQYF. DNA of the CDR3: TGTGCCAGCAGCCGAGACAGGGCTCAAGAGACCCAGTACTTC. This chain links TRBV28 with TRBJ2-5; TRBD1 agrees at 7 bases. With 6 bases clipped from V and 2 bases from J, the junction kept 6 bases outside the gene matches. CDR1 and CDR2 (germline): MDHEN, SYDVKM. The length of the CDR3 is 14 residues.

This clonotype was observed a handful of times. This may come from a read error, since a much larger clone is one base off. The CDR3 does not close with the conserved phenylalanine or tryptophan, likely indicating a read error. CDR3 residues: CASSPLAITYEQYS. The CDR3 coding sequence is TGTGCCAGCAGCCCTCTAGCGATAACCTACGAGCAGTACTCC. J is TRBJ2-7 and V is TRBV7-9; perhaps TRBD2 as D (6 bases). Deletions cut 5 bases from V and 2 bases from J, with 13 bases between. Looked up from germline, CDR1 is SEHNR and CDR2 is FQNEAQ (reference sequence). The CDR3 totals 14 residues.

The CDR3 region has the DNA TGTGCCAGCAGCATCGACAGACGGAACACTGAAGCTTTCTTT. Translated, it gives CASSIDRRNTEAFF. This sequence joins TRBV7-9 and TRBJ1-1, with D perhaps matching TRBD1 (5 bases). The CDR3 covers 14 residues. The germline V gene has CDR1 SEHNR and CDR2 FQNEAQ (reference sequence). V was pared by 5 bases and J by 1 base, with 11 bases between.

This chain connects TRBV3-1 to TRBJ2-7; TRBD1 matches at 7 bases. V lost 4 bases and J lost 3; bases outside the gene matches: 3. The CDR3 is 13 residues long. CDR1 LGHDT and CDR2 YNNKEL come from the germline V gene (reference sequence). CDR3 in DNA: TGTGCCAGCAGCCCGACAGGGTTCTACGAGCAGTACTTC. It translates to CASSPTGFYEQYF.

This clonotype was detected only a few times. J is TRBJ2-7 and V is TRBV6-4, with D maybe TRBD1 (5 bases). Between the trimmed V and J ends, which lost 9 bases and 0 bases, there was a span of 15 bases. Per the germline V gene, CDR1 is MRHNA and CDR2 is SNTAGT. This CDR3 is built from 14 residues. The CDR3 protein is CASRTGNSSYEQYF. The CDR3 DNA is TGTGCCAGTAGAACAGGAAACAGCTCCTACGAGCAGTACTTC.

The V and J genes are TRBV5-1 and TRBJ2-4; D tentatively reads TRBD1 or TRBD2 (5 bases each). The CDR3 runs to 16 residues. The germline V gene encodes CDR1 SGHRS and CDR2 YFSETQ. The V and J ends lost 0 bases and 0 bases respectively, with 10 bases between them. The CDR3 protein is CASSLAGDPAKNIQYF. The CDR3 bases are TGCGCCAGCAGCTTGGCCGGGGACCCAGCCAAAAACATTCAGTACTTC. The whole variable domain, filled in from reference TRBV5-1 and TRBJ2-4, reads KAGVTQTPRYLIKTRGQQVTLSCSPISGHRSVSWYQQTPGQGLQFLFEYFSETQRNKGNFPGRFSGRQFSNSRSEMNVSTLELGDSALYLCASSLAGDPAKNIQYFGAGTRLSVL.

This clonotype was counted only a few times. The rearrangement uses TRBV11-2 and TRBJ2-7; possible D gene TRBD2, 6 bases. The CDR3 extends over 15 amino acids. Germline values: CDR1 SGHAT, CDR2 FQNNGV. V was clipped by 1 base and J by 1 base, with 11 bases between them. CDR3 coding DNA: TGTGCCAGCAGCTTAGGGGTAGCGGCTTCCTACGAGCAGTACTTC. Translation: CASSLGVAASYEQYF.